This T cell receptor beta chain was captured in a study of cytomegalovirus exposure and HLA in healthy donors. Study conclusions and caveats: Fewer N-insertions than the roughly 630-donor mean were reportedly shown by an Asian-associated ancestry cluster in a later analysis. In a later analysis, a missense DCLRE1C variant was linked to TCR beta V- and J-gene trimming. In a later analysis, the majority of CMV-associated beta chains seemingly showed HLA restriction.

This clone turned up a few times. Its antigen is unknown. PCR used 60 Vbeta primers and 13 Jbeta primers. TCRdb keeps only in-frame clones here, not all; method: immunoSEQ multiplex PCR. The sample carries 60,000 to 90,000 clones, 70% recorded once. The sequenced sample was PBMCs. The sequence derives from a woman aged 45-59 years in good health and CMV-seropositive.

The CDR3 nucleotides are TGCGCCAGCAGTCGGACCGGGACAGGGCCCACCGGGGAGCTGTTTTTT. Protein sequence: CASSRTGTGPTGELFF. The V call is TRBV4-3, the J call TRBJ2-2, with 9 nucleotides matching TRBD1. J was trimmed by 4 bases and V by 6 bases; bases with no gene match: 9. CDR3 length: 16 amino acids. Per germline, CDR1 LGHNA and CDR2 YSLEER.